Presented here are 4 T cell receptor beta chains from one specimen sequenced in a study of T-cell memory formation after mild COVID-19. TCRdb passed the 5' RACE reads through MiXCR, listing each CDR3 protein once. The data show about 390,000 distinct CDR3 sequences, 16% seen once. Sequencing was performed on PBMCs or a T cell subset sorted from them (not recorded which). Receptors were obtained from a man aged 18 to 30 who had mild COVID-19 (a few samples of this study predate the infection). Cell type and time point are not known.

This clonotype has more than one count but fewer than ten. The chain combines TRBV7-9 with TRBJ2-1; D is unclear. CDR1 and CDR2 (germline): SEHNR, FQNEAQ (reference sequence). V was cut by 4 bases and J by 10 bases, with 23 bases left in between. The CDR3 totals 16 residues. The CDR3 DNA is TGTGCCAGCAGCTCTAGTGACCCAACCACCCCATTCGAGCAGTTCTTC. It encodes CASSSSDPTTPFEQFF.

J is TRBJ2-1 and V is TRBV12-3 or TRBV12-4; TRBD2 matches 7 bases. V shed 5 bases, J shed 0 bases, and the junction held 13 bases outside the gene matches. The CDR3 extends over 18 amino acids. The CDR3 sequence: CASSALPGRGSSYNEQFF. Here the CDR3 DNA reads TGTGCCAGCAGTGCGCTTCCTGGGCGGGGGAGCTCCTACAATGAGCAGTTCTTC.

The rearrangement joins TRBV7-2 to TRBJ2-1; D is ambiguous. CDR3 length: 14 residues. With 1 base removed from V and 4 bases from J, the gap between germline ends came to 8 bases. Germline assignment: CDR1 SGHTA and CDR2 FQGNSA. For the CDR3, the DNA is TGTGCCAGCAGCTTAGTAGGGTGGTACAATGAGCAGTTCTTC. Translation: CASSLVGWYNEQFF.

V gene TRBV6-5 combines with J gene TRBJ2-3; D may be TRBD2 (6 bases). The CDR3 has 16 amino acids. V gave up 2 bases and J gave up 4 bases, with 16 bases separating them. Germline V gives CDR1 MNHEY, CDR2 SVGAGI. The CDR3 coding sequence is TGTGCCAGCAGTTACAGCAGGAGGGAGCCGGCAGATACGCAGTATTTT. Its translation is CASSYSRREPADTQYF.